Sequencing of this T cell receptor beta chain was carried out in a study of blood T cells in healthy people across ages. Findings of the study overall: Strong correlation existed between TCR beta diversity and naive T cell percentage.

Trimming left V 4 bases short and J 6 bases short, with 9 bases between. The CDR3 has 13 amino acids. Each donor's blood draw was 8.5 to 10 milliliters of peripheral blood. Remarks on this clonotype: The antigen is unknown.

With a J-beta primer mix and a sample-barcoded 5' primer, a second PCR ran about 7 to 11 cycles. Each of the cDNA molecules was tagged by a template-switch adaptor with 12 random nucleotides. Each sample provided no less than 2.5 million CDR3-containing paired-end reads. MiXCR, applied by TCRdb to the 5' RACE reads, yields one record per CDR3 protein. The sample shows fewer than 1 million distinct CDR3 sequences, under 55% of them seen only once. The chain links TRBV12-3 or TRBV12-4 to TRBJ1-4, with unresolved D. The sequenced sample was blood. The receptor's source is a man aged 55 to 70 in good health. The CDR3 nucleotides read TGTGCCAGCAGTTGCCGGGGAGATGAAAAACTGTTTTTT. It yields the protein CASSCRGDEKLFF.